This record looks at one TCR beta chain sequence and its context. Seattle patient enrollment occurred during active infection, with longitudinal follow-up thereafter. The sample is drawn from a study of blood T cell repertoires in COVID-19. Study-level background: Sources were T cells, B-cell-depleted T cells, or PBMCs; the material itself was cDNA or gDNA.

Methods used by the authors: Using reference gene primer amplification, nucleated cell counts were estimated. Using immunoSEQ multiplex PCR, the repertoire was profiled, and TCRdb retains in-frame clones only, with some absent. V and J calls and clone size follow that table, whereas D and trimming were derived from the DNA. The repertoire holds approximately 300,000 clones, with about nine tenths as singletons. Germline V gene sequence: CDR1 SGHTA, CDR2 FQGNSA. The CDR3 is made up of 14 amino acids. With V trimmed by 5 bases and J by 4 bases, 5 bases remained unmatched. This chain connects TRBV7-2 to TRBJ2-5, with TRBD2 matching over 9 bases. The clonotype was recovered from a young woman with COVID-19, enrolled during active disease. Sequencing was done on a sample of peripheral blood. CDR3 bases: TGTGCCAGCAGCGCAGCGGGAGGCGGAGAGACCCAGTACTTC. Translated, it gives CASSAAGGGETQYF.